This T cell receptor beta chain was captured by sequencing in a study of shared clonotypes between healthy human individuals. Regarding the study as a whole: Relative to their counterparts shared across all four donors, non-shared clonotypes exhibited diminished generation probabilities. Owing to a small donor count, the genetic and exposure-history diversity represented was limited.

Recent acute infections and vaccinations were absent in the healthy HIV-negative adult donors. About this clone: Its antigen is unidentified. A junction boundary mismatches the germline segment, possibly from a read error.

At the deep level, the assay was run. Repertoires were generated with immunoSEQ multiplex PCR, while TCRdb's copy carries only in-frame clones and drops some. Found here are about 600,000 clones, 97% of them singletons; the top ten hold 0.057%. The germline gives CDR1 SQVTM, CDR2 ANQGSEA. The CDR3 runs 14 residues. This TCR was recovered from a woman aged 25 to 39 in good health. Sequenced sample: naive CD4+ T cells sorted from blood. The subset was: CD45RA+ positively selected. This chain connects TRBV29-1 to TRBJ1-5, with D tentatively TRBD1 (6 bases). The DNA of the CDR3 is TGCAGCGTTCAAGACTCAGGGGCGAATCAGCCCCAGCATTTT. Translated: CSVQDSGANQPQHF.